This T cell receptor (beta chain) was captured by sequencing in a study of T cells in Graves' hyperthyroidism and ophthalmopathy. Study results and limitations: A 13 V-J signature model discriminated ophthalmopathy versus stable hyperthyroidism. Clonotypes that were expanded in thyroid above 0.001 mostly appeared in blood too.

When ophthalmopathy did not progress within 18 months, Graves' hyperthyroidism was considered stable. In patients aged 18 to 65, hyperthyroidism was newly diagnosed, with duration under 2 months. Many counts were recorded for this clonotype. Its specificity is unknown. This CDR3 spans 14 amino acids. Trimming removed 5 bases from V and 5 bases from J, with 12 bases in between. Per germline, CDR1 SEHNR and CDR2 FQNEAQ (reference sequence). TCR beta CDR3 regions were amplified from RNA transcripts. The HTBI set primed first-round TCR CDR3 RT-PCR. TCRdb itself ran the multiplex PCR reads through MiXCR, one entry per CDR3 protein. The repertoire includes around 720,000 distinct CDR3 sequences, roughly a third of them detected once, and 31% sits in the top ten.

Sequencing input: blood. The clonotype was recovered from a woman aged 40 to 50 with Graves' hyperthyroidism. V gene TRBV7-9 combines with J gene TRBJ1-4; D is unclear. CDR3 nucleotide sequence: TGTGCCAGCAGCACGCCGGCCTTCAATGAAAAACTGTTTTTT. Its translation is CASSTPAFNEKLFF.